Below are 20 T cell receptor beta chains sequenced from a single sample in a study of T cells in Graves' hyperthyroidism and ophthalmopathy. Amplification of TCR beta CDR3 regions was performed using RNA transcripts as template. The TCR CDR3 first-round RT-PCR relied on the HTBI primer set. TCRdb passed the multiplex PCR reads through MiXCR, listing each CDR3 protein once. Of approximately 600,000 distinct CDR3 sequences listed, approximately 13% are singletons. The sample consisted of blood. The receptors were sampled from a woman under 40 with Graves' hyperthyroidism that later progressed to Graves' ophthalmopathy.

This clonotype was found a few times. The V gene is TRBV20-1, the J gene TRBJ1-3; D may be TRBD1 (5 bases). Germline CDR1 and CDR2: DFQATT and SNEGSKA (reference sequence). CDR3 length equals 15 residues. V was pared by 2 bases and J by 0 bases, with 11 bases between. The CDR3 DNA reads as TGCAGTGCTAGACGCGGACAACCCTCTGGAAACACCATATATTTT. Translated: CSARRGQPSGNTIYF.

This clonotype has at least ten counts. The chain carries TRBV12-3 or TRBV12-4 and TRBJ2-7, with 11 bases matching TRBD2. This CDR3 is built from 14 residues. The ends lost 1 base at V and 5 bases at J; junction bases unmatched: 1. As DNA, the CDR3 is TGTGCCAGCAGTTTAGGGACTAGCGGGCACGAGCAGTACTTC. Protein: CASSLGTSGHEQYF.

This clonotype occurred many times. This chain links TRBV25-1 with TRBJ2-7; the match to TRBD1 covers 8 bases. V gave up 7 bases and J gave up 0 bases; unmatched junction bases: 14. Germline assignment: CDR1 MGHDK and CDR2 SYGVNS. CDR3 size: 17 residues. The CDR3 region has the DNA TGTGCCAGCACAGGACAGGGTCGTATCGCCTTCTCCTACGAGCAGTACTTC. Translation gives CASTGQGRIAFSYEQYF.

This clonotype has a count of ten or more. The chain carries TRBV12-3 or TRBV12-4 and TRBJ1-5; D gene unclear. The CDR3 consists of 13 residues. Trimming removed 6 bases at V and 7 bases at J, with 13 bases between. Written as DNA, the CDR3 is TGTGCCAGCAGGGGCCCGGGTGGCCAGCCCCAGCATTTT. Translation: CASRGPGGQPQHF.

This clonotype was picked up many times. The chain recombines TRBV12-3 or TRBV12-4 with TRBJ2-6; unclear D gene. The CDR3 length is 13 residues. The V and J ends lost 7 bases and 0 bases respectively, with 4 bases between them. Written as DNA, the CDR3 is TGTGCCAGCACCGACTCTGGGGCCAACGTCCTGACTTTC. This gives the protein CASTDSGANVLTF.

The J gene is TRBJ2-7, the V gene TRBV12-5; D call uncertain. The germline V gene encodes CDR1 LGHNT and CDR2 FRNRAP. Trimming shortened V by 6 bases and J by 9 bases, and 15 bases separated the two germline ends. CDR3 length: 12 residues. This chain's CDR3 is CASGPPQGGQYF. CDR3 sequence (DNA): TGTGCTAGTGGCCCGCCCCAAGGCGGGCAGTACTTC. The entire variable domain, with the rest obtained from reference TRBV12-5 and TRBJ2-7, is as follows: DARVTQTPRHKVTEMGQEVTMRCQPILGHNTVFWYRQTMMQGLELLAYFRNRAPLDDSGMPKDRFSAEMPDATLATLKIQPSEPRDSAVYFCASGPPQGGQYFGPGTRLTVT.

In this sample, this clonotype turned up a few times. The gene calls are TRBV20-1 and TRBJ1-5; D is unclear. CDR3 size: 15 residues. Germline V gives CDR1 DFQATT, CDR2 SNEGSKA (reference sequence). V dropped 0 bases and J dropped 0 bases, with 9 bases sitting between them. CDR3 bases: TGCAGTGCTAGAGATCCGAGTCATAGCAATCAGCCCCAGCATTTT. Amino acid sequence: CSARDPSHSNQPQHF.

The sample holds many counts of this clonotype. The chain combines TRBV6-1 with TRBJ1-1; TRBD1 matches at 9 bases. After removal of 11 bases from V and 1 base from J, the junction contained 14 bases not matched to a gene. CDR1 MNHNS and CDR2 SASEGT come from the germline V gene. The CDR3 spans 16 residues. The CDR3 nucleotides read TGTGCCTCACGGACAGGGGCTCCTGGGAGGAACACTGAAGCTTTCTTT. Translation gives CASRTGAPGRNTEAFF.

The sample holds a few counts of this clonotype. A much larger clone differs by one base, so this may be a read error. The CDR3 spells CASSELDLPGAFYGNTF. Here the CDR3 DNA reads TGTGCCAGCAGTGAACTAGATCTCCCAGGGGCCTTCTATGGCAACACCTTC. The chain joins TRBV6-1 to TRBJ1-2, with D tentatively TRBD1 (6 bases). Germline loops: CDR1 MNHNS, CDR2 SASEGT. The CDR3 is 17 amino acids.

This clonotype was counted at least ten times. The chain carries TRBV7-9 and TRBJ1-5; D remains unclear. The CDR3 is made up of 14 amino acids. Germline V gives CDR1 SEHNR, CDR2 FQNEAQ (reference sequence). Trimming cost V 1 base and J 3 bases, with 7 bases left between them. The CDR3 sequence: CASSLDGNNQPQHF. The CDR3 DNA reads TGTGCCAGCAGCTTAGATGGGAACAATCAGCCCCAGCATTTT.

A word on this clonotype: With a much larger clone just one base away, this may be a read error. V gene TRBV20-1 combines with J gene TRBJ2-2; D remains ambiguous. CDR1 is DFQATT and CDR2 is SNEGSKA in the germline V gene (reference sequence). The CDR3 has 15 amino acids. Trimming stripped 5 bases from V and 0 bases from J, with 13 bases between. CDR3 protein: CSAALGPANTGELFF. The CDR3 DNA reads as TGCAGTGCTGCCCTCGGGCCAGCGAACACCGGGGAGCTGTTTTTT.

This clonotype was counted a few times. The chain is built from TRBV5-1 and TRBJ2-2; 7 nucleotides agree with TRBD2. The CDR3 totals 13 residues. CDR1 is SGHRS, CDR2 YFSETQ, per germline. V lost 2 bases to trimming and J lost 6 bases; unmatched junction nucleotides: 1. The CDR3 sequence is CASSFTSAGELFF. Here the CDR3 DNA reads TGCGCCAGCAGCTTCACTAGCGCCGGGGAGCTGTTTTTT. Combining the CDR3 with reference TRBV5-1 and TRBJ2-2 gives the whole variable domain KAGVTQTPRYLIKTRGQQVTLSCSPISGHRSVSWYQQTPGQGLQFLFEYFSETQRNKGNFPGRFSGRQFSNSRSEMNVSTLELGDSALYLCASSFTSAGELFFGEGSRLTVL.

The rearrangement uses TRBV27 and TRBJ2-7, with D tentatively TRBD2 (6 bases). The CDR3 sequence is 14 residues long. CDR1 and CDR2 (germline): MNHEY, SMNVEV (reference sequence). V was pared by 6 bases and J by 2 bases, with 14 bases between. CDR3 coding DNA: TGTGCCAGCAGGCTGCTGGGGGGAACCTACGAGCAGTACTTC. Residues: CASRLLGGTYEQYF.

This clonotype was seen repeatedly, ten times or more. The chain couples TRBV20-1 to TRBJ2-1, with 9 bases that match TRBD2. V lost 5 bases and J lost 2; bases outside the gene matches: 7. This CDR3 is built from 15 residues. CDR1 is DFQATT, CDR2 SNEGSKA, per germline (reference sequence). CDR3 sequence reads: CSAGGLANTYNEQFF. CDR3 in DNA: TGCAGTGCTGGAGGACTAGCGAATACCTACAATGAGCAGTTCTTC.

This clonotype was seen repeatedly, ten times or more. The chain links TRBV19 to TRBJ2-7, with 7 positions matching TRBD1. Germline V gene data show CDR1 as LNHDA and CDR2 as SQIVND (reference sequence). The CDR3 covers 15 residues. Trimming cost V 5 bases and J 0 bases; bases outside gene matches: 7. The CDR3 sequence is CASSSRDSLSYEQYF. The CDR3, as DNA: TGTGCCAGTAGTTCCCGGGACAGCCTCTCCTACGAGCAGTACTTC.

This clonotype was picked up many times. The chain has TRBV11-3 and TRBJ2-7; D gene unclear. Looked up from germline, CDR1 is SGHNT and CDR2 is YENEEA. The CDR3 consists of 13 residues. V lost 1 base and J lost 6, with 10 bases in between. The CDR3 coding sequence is TGTGCCAGCAGCTTAGTCGGTGGTCGCGAGCAGTACTTC. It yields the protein CASSLVGGREQYF.

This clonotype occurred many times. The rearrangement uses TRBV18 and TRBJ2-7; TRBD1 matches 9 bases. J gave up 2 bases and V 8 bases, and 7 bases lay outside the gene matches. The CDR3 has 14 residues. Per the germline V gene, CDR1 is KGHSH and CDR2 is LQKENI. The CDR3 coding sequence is TGTGCCAGCAAAACCGGGACAGGGCCCTACGAGCAGTACTTC. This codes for CASKTGTGPYEQYF.

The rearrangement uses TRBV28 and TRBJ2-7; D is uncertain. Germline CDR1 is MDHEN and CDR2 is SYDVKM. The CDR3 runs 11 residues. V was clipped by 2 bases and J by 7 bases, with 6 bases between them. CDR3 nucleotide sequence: TGTGCCAGCAGTTTACAGGAGGAGCAGTACTTC. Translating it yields CASSLQEEQYF. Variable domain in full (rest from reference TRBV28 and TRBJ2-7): DVKVTQSSRYLVKRTGEKVFLECVQDMDHENMFWYRQDPGLGLRLIYFSYDVKMKEKGDIPEGYSVSREKKERFSLILESASTNQTSMYLCASSLQEEQYFGPGTRLTVT.

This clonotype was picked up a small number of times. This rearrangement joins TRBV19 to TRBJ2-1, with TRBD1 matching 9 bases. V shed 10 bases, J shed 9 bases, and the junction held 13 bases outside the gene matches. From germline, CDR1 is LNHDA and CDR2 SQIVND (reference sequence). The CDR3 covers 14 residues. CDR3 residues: CATARDRVYSEQFF. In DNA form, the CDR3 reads TGTGCCACCGCCAGGGACAGGGTGTATAGTGAGCAGTTCTTC.

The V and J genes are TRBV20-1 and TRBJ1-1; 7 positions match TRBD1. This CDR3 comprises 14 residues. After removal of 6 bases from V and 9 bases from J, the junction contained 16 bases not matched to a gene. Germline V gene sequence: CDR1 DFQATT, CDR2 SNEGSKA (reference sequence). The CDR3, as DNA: TGCAGTGCCCCCGTCGGGGGACAGAACTCTCAAGCTTTCTTT. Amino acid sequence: CSAPVGGQNSQAFF.